This entry lists 2 T cell receptor beta chains sequenced from one sample in a study of shared clonotypes between healthy human individuals. Profiled with immunoSEQ multiplex PCR; TCRdb holds only in-frame clones, not every one. The table includes just over 2,000,000 clones, 90% to 95% detected once. Sequenced sample: naive CD4+ T cells sorted from blood. Specified subset: CD45RA+ positively selected. The receptor set was obtained from a man between 18 and 35 years old in good health.

Details on this clone: Other nucleotide sequences from this sample produce the same CDR3. The genes are TRBV10-1 and TRBJ1-1; 7 bases match TRBD1. After removal of 4 bases from V and 2 bases from J, the junction contained 1 base not matched to a gene. Germline loops: CDR1 WNHNN, CDR2 SYGVQD (reference sequence). The length of the CDR3 is 13 residues. CDR3 DNA: TGCGCCAGCAGTGGACAGGGTAACACTGAAGCTTTCTTT. Translated, it gives CASSGQGNTEAFF.

The CDR3 here is CASSSPGNTGELFF. CDR3 in DNA: TGTGCCAGCAGTTCCCCAGGGAACACCGGGGAGCTGTTTTTT. The chain joins TRBV6-6 to TRBJ2-2; D is unclear. Germline loops: CDR1 MNHNY, CDR2 SVGAGI (reference sequence). CDR3 length equals 14 residues. V was cut by 4 bases and J by 1 base, with 7 bases left in between.